Below, 20 T cell receptor beta chains from the same sample are listed, as sequenced in a study of blood T cell repertoires in COVID-19. Produced via immunoSEQ multiplex PCR; TCRdb's table is partial and in-frame only. The repertoire holds about 74,000 clones, with roughly 90% as singletons. The material sequenced was peripheral blood. These TCRs come from a woman aged 55-75 years with active COVID-19.

This sequence joins TRBV3-1 (or the pseudogene TRBV3-2) and TRBJ2-7; D not certain. Trimming shortened V by 4 bases and J by 3 bases, and 7 bases separated the two germline ends. From germline, CDR1 is LGHDT and CDR2 YNNKEL (reference sequence). The CDR3 consists of 12 residues. CDR3 DNA sequence: TGTGCCAGCAGCCCCAACGGCTACGAGCAGTACTTC. This sequence encodes CASSPNGYEQYF.

This chain joins TRBV7-6 and TRBJ2-5; 8 positions agree with TRBD2. The CDR3 spans 16 residues. Germline CDR1 and CDR2: SGHVS and FNYEAQ. V gave up 2 bases and J gave up 5 bases; unmatched junction bases: 10. CDR3: CASSLSDKREPETQYF. CDR3 sequence (DNA): TGTGCCAGCAGCTTATCAGATAAGCGGGAGCCGGAGACCCAGTACTTC. Drawing the rest from reference TRBV7-6 and TRBJ2-5, the complete variable domain is GAGVSQSPRYKVTKRGQDVALRCDPISGHVSLYWYRQALGQGPEFLTYFNYEAQQDKSGLPNDRFSAERPEGSISTLTIQRTEQRDSAMYRCASSLSDKREPETQYFGPGTRLLVL.

The rearrangement links TRBV27 to TRBJ1-6; 7 bases fit TRBD1. V trimming: 4 bases; J trimming: 1 base; junction bases outside the gene matches: 19. This CDR3 has 21 residues. Germline values: CDR1 MNHEY, CDR2 SMNVEV (reference sequence). Written as DNA, the CDR3 is TGTGCCAGCAGTTCCCGACCGAGACAGGGTGGAATCGGATCCTATAATTCACCCCTCCACTTT. This sequence encodes CASSSRPRQGGIGSYNSPLHF.

This rearrangement joins TRBV11-2 to TRBJ2-2; D perhaps matches TRBD1 (6 bases). There are 15 residues in the CDR3. V dropped 4 bases and J dropped 3 bases, with 12 bases sitting between them. CDR1 is SGHAT, CDR2 FQNNGV, per germline. The CDR3 sequence: CASSSGRGYTGELFF. The CDR3 nucleotides are TGTGCCAGCAGCTCGGGCAGGGGTTACACCGGGGAGCTGTTTTTT.

The genes are TRBV3-1 (or the pseudogene TRBV3-2) and TRBJ1-1, with unresolved D. Trimming removed 5 bases at V and 1 base at J, with 11 bases between. The CDR3 length is 14 residues. Germline V gene lookup returns CDR1 LGHDT and CDR2 YNNKEL (reference sequence). For the CDR3, the DNA is TGTGCCAGCAGCTCTAATACCGCGAACACTGAAGCTTTCTTT. Its protein is CASSSNTANTEAFF.

In this sample, this clone turned up a few times. The chain employs TRBV28 and TRBJ2-7; D possibly corresponds to TRBD1 (6 bases). The V end was cut by 7 bases, the J end by 4 bases, with 14 bases between. Germline values: CDR1 MDHEN, CDR2 SYDVKM. The CDR3 is 13 residues long. CDR3 amino acids: CASKARGFYEQYF. CDR3 nucleotide sequence: TGTGCCAGCAAGGCCAGGGGTTTTTACGAGCAGTACTTC. Full variable domain (outside the CDR3, taken from reference TRBV28 and TRBJ2-7): DVKVTQSSRYLVKRTGEKVFLECVQDMDHENMFWYRQDPGLGLRLIYFSYDVKMKEKGDIPEGYSVSREKKERFSLILESASTNQTSMYLCASKARGFYEQYFGPGTRLTVT.

This clone was picked up one time. The chain links TRBV5-8 to TRBJ2-7; TRBD1 might be the D (6 bases). The germline V gene has CDR1 SGHTS and CDR2 YDEGEE. With 1 base removed from V and 0 bases from J, the gap between germline ends came to 8 bases. There are 14 residues in the CDR3. The CDR3 nucleotides read TGTGCCAGCAGCTTGAACAGGGACTCCTACGAGCAGTACTTC. Its protein product is CASSLNRDSYEQYF.

This sequence joins TRBV11-3 and TRBJ2-3; TRBD2 matches at 7 bases. The CDR3 length is 17 residues. Germline V gives CDR1 SGHNT, CDR2 YENEEA. V trimming: 5 bases; J trimming: 6 bases; junction bases outside the gene matches: 17. CDR3 sequence: CASSERDPPRASDTQYF. The CDR3, as DNA: TGTGCCAGCAGCGAGCGGGACCCCCCGAGGGCCTCGGATACGCAGTATTTT.

The chain recombines TRBV11-2 with TRBJ2-3; TRBD2 matches at 10 bases. Trimming cost V 5 bases and J 4 bases; bases outside gene matches: 9. There are 16 residues in the CDR3. Germline loops: CDR1 SGHAT, CDR2 FQNNGV. In nucleotides, the CDR3 is TGTGCCAGCAGCCAGTTCCTAGCGGGAGTCGCAGATACGCAGTATTTT. This encodes CASSQFLAGVADTQYF.

The chain combines TRBV28 with TRBJ1-1; D might be TRBD1 (5 bases). Germline V lookup: CDR1 MDHEN, CDR2 SYDVKM. Between the trimmed V and J ends, which lost 2 bases and 2 bases, there was a span of 9 bases. The CDR3 consists of 14 residues. CDR3 sequence reads: CASSLRGANTEAFF. The CDR3 bases are TGTGCCAGCAGTTTAAGGGGTGCCAACACTGAAGCTTTCTTT.

This chain uses TRBV19 with TRBJ1-1; D is undetermined. The germline V and J ends were trimmed by 5 bases and 8 bases, with 12 bases remaining between them. This CDR3 contains 12 residues. In germline, CDR1 is LNHDA, CDR2 SQIVND (reference sequence). The CDR3 DNA follows: TGTGCCAGTAGTTCAATTACGGGGGAAGCTTTCTTT. Its protein is CASSSITGEAFF.

This rearrangement joins TRBV4-1 to TRBJ2-1; 13 bases align to TRBD2. The V gene end was trimmed by 3 bases and the J gene end by 6 bases; junction bases not matched to a gene: 5. CDR3 length: 16 residues. Germline V gene lookup returns CDR1 MGHRA and CDR2 YSYEKL. For the CDR3, the DNA is TGCGCCAGCAGCCAGACTAGCGGGAGGTATCCCAATGAGCAGTTCTTC. It specifies CASSQTSGRYPNEQFF.

The chain uses TRBV19 and TRBJ2-3; D is possibly TRBD2 (5 bases). The V gene lost 6 bases and the J gene lost 2 bases, with 9 bases spanning the gap. CDR3 length: 13 amino acids. Germline V gives CDR1 LNHDA, CDR2 SQIVND (reference sequence). Here the CDR3 reads CASRDLSTDTQYF. CDR3 sequence (DNA): TGTGCCAGTAGGGACTTGTCCACAGATACGCAGTATTTT.

The chain carries TRBV10-2 and TRBJ1-1; 12 bases align to TRBD1. The CDR3 sequence is 18 residues long. The junction had 15 bases not matched to a gene; V was cut back by 9 bases and J by 1 base. CDR1 is WSHSY, CDR2 SAAADI, per germline. Written as DNA, the CDR3 is TGCGCCAGTTCCGGGACAGGGGGCTCGCCACCCACGAACACTGAAGCTTTCTTT. Translating it yields CASSGTGGSPPTNTEAFF.

The chain is built from TRBV12-5 and TRBJ2-2; 9 positions match TRBD1. This CDR3 is 17 amino acids long. Germline loops: CDR1 LGHNT, CDR2 FRNRAP. V was pared by 2 bases and J by 6 bases, with 10 bases of the junction left unmatched. CDR3 loop: CASGLWLGQGRPGELFF. The CDR3 bases are TGTGCTAGTGGTTTGTGGTTGGGACAGGGTCGTCCCGGGGAGCTGTTTTTT.

The chain combines TRBV29-1 with TRBJ1-5, with D perhaps matching TRBD1 (5 bases). Germline lookup yields CDR1 SQVTM and CDR2 ANQGSEA. The CDR3 is 11 amino acids. Trimming cost V 2 bases and J 11 bases, with 10 bases left between them. CDR3 residues: CSVETRGSQHF. The CDR3 DNA sequence: TGCAGCGTTGAAACCCGGGGGTCCCAGCATTTT. Full variable domain (rest looked up from reference TRBV29-1 and TRBJ1-5): SAVISQKPSRDICQRGTSLTIQCQVDSQVTMMFWYRQQPGQSLTLIATANQGSEATYESGFVIDKFPISRPNLTFSTLTVSNMSPEDSSIYLCSVETRGSQHFGDGTRLSIL.

The chain employs TRBV6-5 and TRBJ2-1; 8 bases fit TRBD2. V dropped 2 bases and J dropped 6; count of bases not matched to a gene: 3. This CDR3 comprises 14 residues. Germline V gene data show CDR1 as MNHEY and CDR2 as SVGAGI. The CDR3 region has the DNA TGTGCCAGCAGTTACAGCCTAGCGGGCAATGAGCAGTTCTTC. Translated: CASSYSLAGNEQFF.

The rearrangement links TRBV13 to TRBJ2-7; no definite D call. The CDR3 spans 12 residues. The germline gives CDR1 PRHDT, CDR2 FYEKMQ (reference sequence). Trimming left V 5 bases short and J 6 bases short, with 11 bases between. CDR3 residues: CASSHSTGEQYF. In nucleotides, the CDR3 is TGTGCCAGCAGCCATAGCACCGGCGAGCAGTACTTC.

The chain carries TRBV28 and TRBJ2-7; TRBD2 matches at 10 bases. This CDR3 has 13 residues. Per the germline V gene, CDR1 is MDHEN and CDR2 is SYDVKM. V was pared by 10 bases and J by 3 bases, with 6 bases of the junction left unmatched. The CDR3 DNA reads TGTGCCACCGATCCTAGCGGGAGCTACGAGCAGTACTTC. This gives the protein CATDPSGSYEQYF.

The table lists this clone with a count of one. This chain joins TRBV19 and TRBJ2-1; no firm D call. Deletions cut 1 base from V and 0 bases from J, with 4 bases between. Germline loops: CDR1 LNHDA, CDR2 SQIVND (reference sequence). The CDR3 totals 14 residues. The CDR3 protein is CASSIGSSYNEQFF. The CDR3 bases are TGTGCCAGTAGTATAGGCAGCTCCTACAATGAGCAGTTCTTC. Combining the CDR3 with reference TRBV19 and TRBJ2-1 gives the whole variable domain DGGITQSPKYLFRKEGQNVTLSCEQNLNHDAMYWYRQDPGQGLRLIYYSQIVNDFQKGDIAEGYSVSREKKESFPLTVTSAQKNPTAFYLCASSIGSSYNEQFFGPGTRLTVL.